The source of this T cell receptor (beta chain) is a study of shared clonotypes between healthy human individuals. This CDR3 comprises 16 residues. V lost 1 base to trimming and J lost 6 bases; unmatched junction nucleotides: 6. Germline values: CDR1 SGHDN, CDR2 FVKESK. Clones were sequenced by immunoSEQ multiplex PCR, and TCRdb holds only the in-frame ones, with some missing. The table records some 2,100,000 clones, about 93% of them present only once. Naive CD8 cells, CD45RO-negative and positively selected for CCR7, excluded terminally differentiated effector memory CD45RA+ cells. The chain combines TRBV14 with TRBJ2-3, with 11 bases lining up with TRBD2. The source is a man aged 18-30 years in good health. Some clones in this sample may be carry-over from other donors' samples. Sequencing was performed on naive CD8+ T cells from PBMCs. In DNA form, the CDR3 reads TGTGCCAGCAGCCAAGGACTAGCGGGGCAGTTGGATACGCAGTATTTT. Residues: CASSQGLAGQLDTQYF.